The 2 T cell receptor beta chains below were found in one sample sequenced in a study of T-cell reconstitution after alpha-beta-depleted transplantation in children listed by TCRdb under 2016. Receptor amplification or capture employed PCR. TCRdb records Illumina HiSeq 2500 as the sequencer. TCR libraries were prepared with molecular barcoding, using unique molecular identifiers to normalize TCRbeta repertoire quantification. TCRdb reworked the public reads: Q25 trimming with fastp, MiXCR clone assembly, productive beta chains retained. Every entry covers one CDR3 protein and lists the most common genes and DNA from its rows. In this sample the table shows approximately 200,000 distinct CDR3 sequences, roughly 15% of which occur a single time. Roughly 13% of the sample lies in the top ten. The source material was PBMCs from the stem cell graft donor, sampled from the stem cell graft. These receptors all come from a human donor who donated a stem cell graft to a child with acute lymphoblastic leukemia.

This chain links TRBV11-3 with TRBJ2-1; 7 bases map to TRBD1. Germline values: CDR1 SGHNT, CDR2 YENEEA. The CDR3 sequence is 20 residues long. Trimming took 1 base from V and 0 from J; bases not matched to a gene: 15. DNA for the CDR3: TGTGCCAGCAGCTTAGGGACAGGTTCAGTACCAACTTACTCCTACAATGAGCAGTTCTTC. Amino acid sequence: CASSLGTGSVPTYSYNEQFF.

This clonotype has only a few counts. This clone may be a read error of a much larger clone one base away. V and J are TRBV5-1 and TRBJ2-7; no firm D call. In germline, CDR1 is SGHRS, CDR2 YFSETQ. Trimming took off 5 bases at V and 6 bases at J, with 18 bases between the two ends. The CDR3 runs to 14 residues. The CDR3 DNA reads as TGCGCCAGCAGTCCCGTTGTTGGGCCCTGCGAGCAGTACTTC. Its translation: CASSPVVGPCEQYF.